One sample yielded the 9 T cell receptor beta chains listed below, sequenced in a study of post-analysis software for immune sequencing data. Study observations and caveats: Five or six TRBV segments were more frequent in patients than controls; TRBV5-6, TRBV5-1 and TRBV20-1 belonged to this group.

Their target antigens are unknown. Libraries were made from TCR beta cDNA, and they carried unique molecular identifiers. TCRdb itself ran the PCR reads through MiXCR, one entry per CDR3 protein. The data hold more than 500,000 distinct CDR3 sequences, with under 40% observed a single time. The sequenced sample was blood. The source is a girl younger than 18 with multiple sclerosis.

This clonotype was counted ten times or more. The chain links TRBV29-1 to TRBJ2-7, with D tentatively TRBD1 (6 bases). CDR3 length equals 13 residues. Trimming removed 6 bases at V and 2 bases at J, with 14 bases between. CDR1 is SQVTM, CDR2 ANQGSEA, per germline. The CDR3 DNA reads TGCAGCGTCGCCACGGGGACACCCTACGAGCAGTACTTC. It is translated as CSVATGTPYEQYF.

The V gene is TRBV18, the J gene TRBJ2-5; 7 bases map to TRBD2. After removal of 6 bases from V and 5 bases from J, the junction contained 12 bases not matched to a gene. The CDR3 is made up of 15 amino acids. Germline V gives CDR1 KGHSH, CDR2 LQKENI. The CDR3 DNA reads as TGTGCCAGCTCTCTCGACGGGGGGAGTCGGGAGACCCAGTACTTC. Its protein is CASSLDGGSRETQYF.

This chain connects TRBV10-3 to TRBJ2-7; possibly TRBD1 or TRBD2 for D (6 bases each). This CDR3 has 17 amino acids. CDR1 is ENHRY and CDR2 is SYGVKD in the germline V gene. V gave up 3 bases and J gave up 3 bases, with 21 bases separating them. The CDR3: CAISEPSRQGGGYEQYF. In DNA, the CDR3 is TGTGCCATCAGTGAACCTTCACGACAAGGAGGGGGCTACGAGCAGTACTTC.

The chain uses TRBV20-1 and TRBJ2-4; 9 bases align to TRBD1. The end of the DNA fits TRBJ2-7 better, so the J call may be wrong. The germline CDR1 and CDR2 sequences are DFQATT and SNEGSKA (reference sequence). The CDR3 loop spans 13 amino acids. CDR3: CSANRGRDGEQYF. Written as DNA, the CDR3 is TGCAGTGCCAACAGGGGGCGAGACGGCGAGCAGTACTTC.

The chain couples TRBV4-1 to TRBJ1-2; D is perhaps TRBD1 (5 bases). Germline V CDR1 and CDR2: MGHRA, YSYEKL. The V and J ends lost 4 bases and 3 bases respectively, with 18 bases between them. CDR3 length equals 16 residues. The CDR3, as DNA: TGCGCCAGCAGCCCGATGCTCGGGGGGTCGGACTATGGCTACACCTTC. As protein: CASSPMLGGSDYGYTF.

This clonotype was detected a few times. CDR3 sequence: CSARGDTANYGYTF. CDR3 bases: TGCAGTGCTAGAGGAGACACCGCTAACTATGGCTACACCTTC. The chain carries TRBV20-1 and TRBJ1-2; D remains unclear. Germline CDR1 reads DFQATT; CDR2 reads SNEGSKA (reference sequence). The CDR3 contains 14 residues. V shed 1 base and J shed 0 bases, with 9 bases lying between them.

Notes on this clonotype: Its ends do not fully match the called genes, so a read error is possible. The chain recombines TRBV12-3 or TRBV12-4 with TRBJ2-6, with D perhaps TRBD1 (5 bases). The CDR3 runs to 15 residues. Written as DNA, the CDR3 is TGTGCCAGCAACTTGGGGATGTCTGGGGCCAACGTCCGGACTTTC. It translates to CASNLGMSGANVRTF.

The chain employs TRBV11-2 and TRBJ2-5; D ambiguous. The V and J ends lost 1 base and 4 bases respectively, with 16 bases between them. This CDR3 has 16 residues. In germline, CDR1 is SGHAT, CDR2 FQNNGV. CDR3 coding DNA: TGTGCCAGCAGCTTAGGCCCCTTGGGTAGTAGAGAGACCCAGTACTTC. Translation gives CASSLGPLGSRETQYF.

The chain uses TRBV20-1 and TRBJ1-4; 11 bases line up with TRBD1. Losses at the gene ends were 4 bases for V and 7 bases for J; bases not matched to a gene: 8. CDR1 is DFQATT and CDR2 is SNEGSKA in the germline V gene (reference sequence). The CDR3 sequence is 15 residues long. The CDR3 here is CSANRRGQGGEKLFF. In nucleotides, the CDR3 is TGCAGTGCTAACCGAAGGGGACAGGGGGGTGAAAAACTGTTTTTT.